These T cell receptor beta chains were read from a single sample in a study of blood T cell repertoires in COVID-19. TCRdb's copy holds only in-frame clones and misses some; the assay was immunoSEQ multiplex PCR. Altogether fewer than 350,000 clones are present, around 90% being singletons, with the ten largest covering about 2%. The source material was PBMCs or T cells enriched from blood (not recorded which). The origin of the receptors is a woman aged 40-49 years with acute COVID-19. Both conserved end residues are part of each CDR3. A D gene is named only where the DNA matches it firmly. A clone size is listed for some rows: how often the clone was seen (once, few, many), or a class if it is expanded.

J | size | V | D | DNA | CDR3
TRBJ2-7 | few | TRBV7-6 | - | TGTGCCAGCAGCTTAGTGGGACTGCCCTACGAGCAGTACTTC | CASSLVGLPYEQYF
TRBJ2-3 | - | TRBV19 | TRBD2 | TGTGCCAGTAGCGGGGGGGCGGGAGGCCGCACAGATACGCAGTATTTT | CASSGGAGGRTDTQYF
TRBJ2-1 | - | TRBV27 | TRBD1 | TGTGCCAGCAGTGTAGGGACAGGGAGCTCCTACAATGAGCAGTTCTTC | CASSVGTGSSYNEQFF
TRBJ1-2 | - | TRBV21-1 | - | TGTGCCAGCAGCAAATGCCGCAAGGTCGGGACAGGGGTGAATAAAAGCGACTATGGCTACACCTTC | CASSKCRKVGTGVNKSDYGYTF
TRBJ2-2 | medium-sized | TRBV5-5 | TRBD2 | TGTGCCAGCAGCTTAGTTGGCGGGAGAAGTATGGGGGAGCTGTTTTTT | CASSLVGGRSMGELFF
TRBJ1-2 | - | TRBV19 | - | TGTGCCAGTAGTATCAGACAGGCGGACGACTATGGCTACACCTTC | CASSIRQADDYGYTF
TRBJ2-1 | - | TRBV4-1 | TRBD2 | TGCGCCAGCAGCCACGAAAGCGGGAGTATCTATGAGCAGTTCTTC | CASSHESGSIYEQFF
TRBJ1-2 | - | TRBV2 | TRBD1 | TGTGCCAGCATAGGGGGCAGCTATGGCTACACCTTC | CASIGGSYGYTF
TRBJ1-2 | - | TRBV21-1 | - | TGTGCCAGCAGCCTCCGGGACAGGGACCCTTGGCCCCGATCTAACTATGGCTACACCTTC | CASSLRDRDPWPRSNYGYTF
TRBJ1-1 | - | TRBV11-3 | TRBD1 | TGTGCCAGCAGCGTTGGACCTGGGACAGGAGCTTTCTTT | CASSVGPGTGAFF
TRBJ1-3 | few | TRBV11-3 | - | TGTGCCAGCAGCTTAGCAGGTTCCTCTGGAAACACCATATATTTT | CASSLAGSSGNTIYF
TRBJ1-1 | - | TRBV7-8 | - | TGTGCCAGCAGCGTTACCCCGAGACAGACTGAAGCTTTCTTT | CASSVTPRQTEAFF
TRBJ1-2 | - | TRBV28 | - | TGTGCCAGCAGTTCTCAGGGTATAGTCTATGGCTACACCTTC | CASSSQGIVYGYTF
TRBJ2-7 | - | TRBV6-2/TRBV6-3 | - | TGTGCCAGCAGTAACAGGGTTGGGGAGCAGTACTTC | CASSNRVGEQYF
TRBJ2-5 | few | TRBV3-1/TRBV3-2 | TRBD2 | TGTGCCAGCAGCCCCCTGTGGGGGGCCACTAGCGGGGGGGCCCCAGAGACCCAGTACTTC | CASSPLWGATSGGAPETQYF
TRBJ2-2 | many | TRBV4-2 | TRBD2 | TGTGCCAGCAGCCAAGAAACTAGCGGGCCGAACACCGGGGAGCTGTTTTTT | CASSQETSGPNTGELFF
TRBJ2-1 | - | TRBV7-3 | - | TGTGCCAGCAGCTTAAATCGAGACAATGAGCAGTTCTTC | CASSLNRDNEQFF
TRBJ2-1 | - | TRBV4-1 | - | TGCGCCAGCGGTAGTTTATTGGATGAGCAGTTCTTC | CASGSLLDEQFF
TRBJ2-7 | - | TRBV4-1 | TRBD1 | TGCGCCAGCAGCCAAAGGACAGGATATTCCTACGAGCAGTACTTC | CASSQRTGYSYEQYF
TRBJ2-3 | - | TRBV9 | TRBD2 | TGTGCCAGCAGCGTAGAAGGACTAGCGGGCGTTACGCAGTATTTT | CASSVEGLAGVTQYF
TRBJ1-6 | - | TRBV3-1/TRBV3-2 | - | TGTGCCAGCAGCCAAGAAGGCGGACAGAGCTCCTATAATTCACCCCTCCACTTT | CASSQEGGQSSYNSPLHF
TRBJ2-1 | - | TRBV5-1 | - | TGCGCCAGCAGTATCCGGACCGGGACTGGATACAATGAGCAGTTCTTC | CASSIRTGTGYNEQFF
TRBJ2-3 | once | TRBV19 | TRBD2 | TGTGCCAGTAGTACCAGCGGGGGGTCTGGAGATACGCAGTATTTT | CASSTSGGSGDTQYF
TRBJ2-1 | - | TRBV11-3 | TRBD1 | TGTGCCAGCAGCTTAGGGGTTGGGACAGGGGCCCTCGGGTCCTACAATGAGCAGTTCTTC | CASSLGVGTGALGSYNEQFF
TRBJ2-3 | once | TRBV19 | TRBD2 | TGTGCCAGTAGTAGTATTGCGCGGGAGATAGCAGATACGCAGTATTTT | CASSSIAREIADTQYF
TRBJ2-7 | - | TRBV28 | - | TGTGCCATATCCAGGGGCTTGGGCGAGCAGTACTTC | CAISRGLGEQYF
TRBJ2-1 | - | TRBV2 | TRBD1 | TGTGCCAGCAGCCCCACAGGGGGCTGGTATGAGCAGTTCTTC | CASSPTGGWYEQFF
TRBJ2-5 | - | TRBV18 | TRBD2 | TGTGCCAGCTCACCCAATAGCGGGGGAGAAGAGACCCAGTACTTC | CASSPNSGGEETQYF
TRBJ2-3 | few | TRBV9 | TRBD2 | TGTGCCAGCAGCGTAGTAGCCGGTGGCGGGGGAAGCACAGATACGCAGTATTTT | CASSVVAGGGGSTDTQYF
TRBJ1-2 | once | TRBV30 | - | TGTGCCTGGAGTCGGGGGTCCGCGGGGAACTATGGCTACACCTTC | CAWSRGSAGNYGYTF
TRBJ2-7 | many | TRBV2 | TRBD2 | TGTGCCAGCGGAACTAGCGGGTCCTACGAGCAGTACTTC | CASGTSGSYEQYF
TRBJ2-3 | - | TRBV6-5 | - | TGTGCCAGCAGTTCCCCGGGGTGGGGAGATACGCAGTATTTT | CASSSPGWGDTQYF
TRBJ2-1 | - | TRBV25-1 | TRBD1 | TGTGCCAGCAGTGATCAAGGACAGGTTACCTACAATGAGCAGTTCTTC | CASSDQGQVTYNEQFF
TRBJ1-1 | - | TRBV18 | TRBD1 | TGTGCCAGCTCTCTACAGGGGGCGGGGTACACTGAAGCTTTCTTT | CASSLQGAGYTEAFF
TRBJ2-1 | - | TRBV5-1 | TRBD1 | TGCGCCAGCAGCTTGACAGGGGGCGGGTATGACAATGAGCAGTTCTTC | CASSLTGGGYDNEQFF